Listed here are 18 T cell receptor beta chains from one sample, sequenced in a study of cytomegalovirus exposure and HLA in healthy donors. Both 60 Vbeta primers and 13 Jbeta primers went into the PCR. Clones were read by immunoSEQ multiplex PCR, and TCRdb kept only the in-frame ones, dropping some. The table has roughly 54,000 clones, roughly four fifths seen once. The sequenced sample consisted of PBMCs. Receptor source: a man aged 45 to 65 in good health and CMV-seronegative.

In this sample, this clone turned up a few times. V is TRBV9 and J is TRBJ2-5; 8 bases align to TRBD1. CDR1 SGDLS and CDR2 YYNGEE come from the germline V gene. The CDR3 consists of 13 residues. The ends lost 7 bases at V and 4 bases at J; junction bases unmatched: 6. Here the CDR3 reads CASGQGVRETQYF. The CDR3 DNA sequence: TGTGCCAGCGGACAGGGTGTTCGAGAGACCCAGTACTTC.

The count of this clone is one. V is TRBV9 and J is TRBJ2-1; 11 nucleotides match TRBD2. CDR3 length: 16 amino acids. CDR1 and CDR2 (germline): SGDLS, YYNGEE. Trimming at V came to 4 bases and at J to 3 bases, leaving 6 bases not matched to a gene. CDR3: CASSTTGTSGYNEQFF. CDR3 DNA sequence: TGTGCCAGCAGCACCACCGGGACTAGCGGCTACAATGAGCAGTTCTTC. Using reference TRBV9 and TRBJ2-1 for the parts outside the CDR3, the full variable domain is DSGVTQTPKHLITATGQRVTLRCSPRSGDLSVYWYQQSLDQGLQFLIQYYNGEERAKGNILERFSAQQFPDLHSELNLSSLELGDSALYFCASSTTGTSGYNEQFFGPGTRLTVL.

With respect to this clone: A read error may account for a junction end that differs from germline. This chain joins TRBV2 and TRBJ2-1; D is unclear. The V gene's germline CDR1 is SNHLY and CDR2 FYNNEI. The CDR3 sequence is 15 residues long. The CDR3 sequence is CASTEVVILNNEQFF. The CDR3 DNA follows: TGTGCCAGCACCGAAGTCGTAATTTTAAACAATGAACAGTTCTTC. Together with reference TRBV2 and TRBJ2-1, the CDR3 gives the full variable domain: EPEVTQTPSHQVTQMGQEVILRCVPISNHLYFYWYRQILGQKVEFLVSFYNNEISEKSEIFDDQFSVERPDGSNFTLKIRSTKLEDSAMYFCASTEVVILNNEQFFGPGTRLTVL.

V gene TRBV9 combines with J gene TRBJ2-1, with TRBD2 matching 15 bases. Losses at the gene ends were 4 bases for V and 15 bases for J; bases not matched to a gene: 11. The CDR3 is 15 amino acids. The germline V gene encodes CDR1 SGDLS and CDR2 YYNGEE. CDR3 DNA: TGTGCCAGCAGCCCCCGGACTAGCGGGGGGGCCTTTCGGTTCTTC. Translation: CASSPRTSGGAFRFF.

V usage is TRBV7-8 and J usage is TRBJ1-1; maybe TRBD1 (5 bases). The V gene's germline CDR1 is SGHVS and CDR2 FQNEAQ. CDR3 length: 17 amino acids. Trimming cost V 0 bases and J 3 bases, with 17 bases left between them. The CDR3 spells CASSLARGGRGDTEAFF. The CDR3 DNA reads TGTGCCAGCAGCTTAGCGCGGGGGGGGAGAGGGGACACTGAAGCTTTCTTT.

The rearrangement links TRBV7-8 to TRBJ2-1, with 12 positions matching TRBD2. V dropped 4 bases and J dropped 4; count of bases not matched to a gene: 11. Germline-derived CDR1 and CDR2 are SGHVS and FQNEAQ. The CDR3 length is 18 residues. The CDR3 is CASSSASGGALTYNEQFF. The CDR3 DNA sequence: TGTGCCAGCAGCTCCGCTAGCGGGGGGGCCCTGACTTACAATGAGCAGTTCTTC.

This clone has only one observation. The CDR3 sequence is CASSEAFFGNTIYF. CDR3 in DNA: TGTGCCAGCAGTGAAGCGTTCTTTGGAAACACCATATATTTT. This chain connects TRBV6-1 to TRBJ1-3; D is ambiguous. This CDR3 region has 14 residues. Germline CDR1 is MNHNS and CDR2 is SASEGT. V lost 0 bases, J lost 3 bases, and 6 bases lay in between.

The rearrangement joins TRBV5-5 to TRBJ2-5; 16 bases are a match to TRBD2. V shed 4 bases, J shed 1 base, and the junction held 10 bases outside the gene matches. The CDR3 loop spans 19 amino acids. Germline loops: CDR1 SGHKS, CDR2 YYEKEE (reference sequence). The CDR3 DNA follows: TGTGCCAGCAGCCCGGGACTAGCGGGGGGGCCGGGTTCCCAAGAGACCCAGTACTTC. Protein: CASSPGLAGGPGSQETQYF.

Worth noting for this clone: As the CDR3 is not closed by the conserved phenylalanine or tryptophan, this likely results from a read error. The DNA is left out, because the CDR3 cannot be placed on it with certainty; the CDR3 is given as TCRdb lists it. This sequence joins TRBV2 and TRBJ1-4. The CDR3 numbers 13 amino acids, ends counted. In germline, CDR1 is SNHLY, CDR2 FYNNEI. CDR3 region: CASSEPRKPRVSV.

V and J are TRBV7-3 and TRBJ2-3; a possible D gene is TRBD2 (7 bases). Trimming cost V 2 bases and J 2 bases, with 14 bases left between them. The CDR3 loop spans 16 amino acids. Germline lookup yields CDR1 SGHTA and CDR2 FQGTGA. DNA for the CDR3: TGTGCCAGCAGCTTAGGGGGGGGCTATTCCACAGATACGCAGTATTTT. Translation: CASSLGGGYSTDTQYF.

The chain links TRBV6-5 to TRBJ2-7; 9 bases align to TRBD1. The CDR3 sequence is 14 residues long. The ends lost 5 bases at V and 5 bases at J; junction bases unmatched: 7. CDR1 is MNHEY, CDR2 SVGAGI, per germline. The CDR3 reads CASSEPGQGDEQYF. In DNA, the CDR3 is TGTGCCAGCAGTGAACCGGGACAGGGTGACGAGCAGTACTTC.

The J gene is TRBJ2-3, the V gene TRBV6-1; 7 bases are a match to TRBD1. With 2 bases clipped from V and 1 base from J, the junction kept 3 bases outside the gene matches. Per the germline V gene, CDR1 is MNHNS and CDR2 is SASEGT. CDR3 length: 15 amino acids. This CDR3 reads CASSEQGGGTDTQYF. The CDR3 nucleotides read TGTGCCAGCAGTGAACAAGGGGGCGGCACAGATACGCAGTATTTT.

This sequence joins TRBV6-5 and TRBJ2-7, with a possible D match to TRBD1 (6 bases). CDR1 and CDR2 (germline): MNHEY, SVGAGI. Trimming pared 6 bases from V and 6 bases from J, leaving 12 bases between. This CDR3 is built from 12 residues. CDR3 sequence (DNA): TGTGCCAGCAGCTTCACAGGGAGCGAGCAGTACTTC. As protein: CASSFTGSEQYF.

The rearrangement links TRBV12-5 to TRBJ1-5; D not resolved. The CDR3 spans 15 residues. Deletions cut 6 bases from V and 0 bases from J, with 12 bases between. In germline, CDR1 is LGHNT, CDR2 FRNRAP. The CDR3 spells CASGPERASNQPQHF. The CDR3 DNA reads as TGTGCTAGTGGGCCCGAGAGGGCTAGCAATCAGCCCCAGCATTTT.

The CDR3 is CASSQVADEAFF. The CDR3 DNA reads TGTGCCAGCAGCCAAGTTGCGGATGAAGCTTTCTTT. V usage is TRBV14 and J usage is TRBJ1-1; D ambiguous. CDR1 is SGHDN, CDR2 FVKESK, per germline. The CDR3 is made up of 12 amino acids. Trimming pared 1 base from V and 7 bases from J, leaving 7 bases between.

The J gene is TRBJ2-2, the V gene TRBV19, with 11 bases that match TRBD1. Trimming at V came to 6 bases and at J to 6 bases, leaving 3 bases not matched to a gene. CDR3 length: 14 residues. Germline V gene lookup returns CDR1 LNHDA and CDR2 SQIVND (reference sequence). CDR3 loop: CASRGQGDAGELFF. The CDR3 bases are TGTGCCAGTAGGGGACAGGGGGATGCCGGGGAGCTGTTTTTT.

The V and J genes are TRBV11-2 and TRBJ2-7; D remains unclear. The germline V gene has CDR1 SGHAT and CDR2 FQNNGV. Trimming took off 3 bases at V and 6 bases at J, with 9 bases between the two ends. The CDR3 sequence is 12 residues long. The CDR3 loop reads CASSLRIGEQYF. CDR3 DNA: TGTGCCAGCAGCTTGAGGATTGGCGAGCAGTACTTC.

The V and J genes are TRBV7-6 and TRBJ2-7; TRBD1 is a possible D gene (6 bases). V was pared by 5 bases and J by 1 base, with 12 bases between. There are 14 residues in the CDR3. The germline gives CDR1 SGHVS, CDR2 FNYEAQ. The DNA of the CDR3 is TGTGCCAGCAGCATAGGACAGAATTCCTACGAGCAGTACTTC. Residues: CASSIGQNSYEQYF.